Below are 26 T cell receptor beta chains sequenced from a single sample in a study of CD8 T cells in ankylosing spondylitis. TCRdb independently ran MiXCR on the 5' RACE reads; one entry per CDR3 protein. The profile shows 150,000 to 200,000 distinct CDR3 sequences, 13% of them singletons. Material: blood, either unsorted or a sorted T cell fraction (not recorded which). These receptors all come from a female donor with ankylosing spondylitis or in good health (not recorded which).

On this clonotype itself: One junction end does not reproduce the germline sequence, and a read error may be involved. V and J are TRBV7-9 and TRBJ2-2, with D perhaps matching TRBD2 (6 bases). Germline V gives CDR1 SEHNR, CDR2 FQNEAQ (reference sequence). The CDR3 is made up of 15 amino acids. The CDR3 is CASSLVTANTGGLFF. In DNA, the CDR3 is TGTGCCAGCAGCTTAGTAACAGCGAACACCGGGGGGCTGTTTTTT. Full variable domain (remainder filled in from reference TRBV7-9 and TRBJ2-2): DTGVSQNPRHKITKRGQNVTFRCDPISEHNRLYWYRQTLGQGPEFLTYFQNEAQLEKSRLLSDRFSAERPKGSFSTLEIQRTEQGDSAMYLCASSLVTANTGGLFFGEGSRLTVL.

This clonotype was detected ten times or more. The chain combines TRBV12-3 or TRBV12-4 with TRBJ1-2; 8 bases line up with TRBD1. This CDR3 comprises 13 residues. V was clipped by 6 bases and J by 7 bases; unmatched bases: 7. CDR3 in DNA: TGTGCCAGCAGGGGGACAGGATGGGGTGGCTACACCTTC. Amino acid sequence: CASRGTGWGGYTF.

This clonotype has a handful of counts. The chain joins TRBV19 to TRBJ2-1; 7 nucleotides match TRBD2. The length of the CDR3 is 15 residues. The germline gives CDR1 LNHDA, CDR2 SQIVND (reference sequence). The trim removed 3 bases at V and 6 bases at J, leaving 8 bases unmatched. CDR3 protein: CASSIRFASGNEQFF. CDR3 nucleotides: TGTGCCAGTAGTATCCGGTTTGCTAGCGGCAATGAGCAGTTCTTC.

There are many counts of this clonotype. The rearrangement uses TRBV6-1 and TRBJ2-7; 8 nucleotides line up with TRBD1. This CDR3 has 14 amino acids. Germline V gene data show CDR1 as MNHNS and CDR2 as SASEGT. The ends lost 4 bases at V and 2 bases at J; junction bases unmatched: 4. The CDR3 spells CASSAWTGPYEQYF. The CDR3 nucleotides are TGTGCCAGCAGTGCCTGGACAGGGCCCTACGAGCAGTACTTC.

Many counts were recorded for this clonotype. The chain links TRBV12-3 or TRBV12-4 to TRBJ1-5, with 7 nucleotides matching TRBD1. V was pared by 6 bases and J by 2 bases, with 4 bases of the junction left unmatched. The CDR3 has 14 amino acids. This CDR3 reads CASRFGQGNQPQHF. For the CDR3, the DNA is TGTGCCAGCAGATTTGGACAGGGCAATCAGCCCCAGCATTTT.

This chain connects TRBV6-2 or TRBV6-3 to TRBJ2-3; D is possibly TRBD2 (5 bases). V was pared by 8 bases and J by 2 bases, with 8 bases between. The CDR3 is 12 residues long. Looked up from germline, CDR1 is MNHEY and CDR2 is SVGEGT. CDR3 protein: CASGGFTDTQYF. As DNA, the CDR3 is TGTGCCAGCGGAGGATTCACAGATACGCAGTATTTT.

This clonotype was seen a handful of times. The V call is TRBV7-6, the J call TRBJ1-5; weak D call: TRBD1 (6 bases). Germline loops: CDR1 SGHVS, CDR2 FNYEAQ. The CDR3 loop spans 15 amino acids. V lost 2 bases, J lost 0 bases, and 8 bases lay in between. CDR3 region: CASSLQGNSNQPQHF. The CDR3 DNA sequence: TGTGCCAGCAGCTTACAGGGGAATAGCAATCAGCCCCAGCATTTT. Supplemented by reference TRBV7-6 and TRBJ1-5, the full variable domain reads GAGVSQSPRYKVTKRGQDVALRCDPISGHVSLYWYRQALGQGPEFLTYFNYEAQQDKSGLPNDRFSAERPEGSISTLTIQRTEQRDSAMYRCASSLQGNSNQPQHFGDGTRLSIL.

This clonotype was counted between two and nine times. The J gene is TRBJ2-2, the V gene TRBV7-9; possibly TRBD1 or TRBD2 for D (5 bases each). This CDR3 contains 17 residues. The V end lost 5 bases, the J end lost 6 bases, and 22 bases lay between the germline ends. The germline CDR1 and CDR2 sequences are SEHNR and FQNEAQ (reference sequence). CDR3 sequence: CASSRNPGRSVSGELFF. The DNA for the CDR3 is TGTGCCAGCAGCCGGAATCCGGGACGGAGCGTCTCCGGGGAGCTGTTTTTT.

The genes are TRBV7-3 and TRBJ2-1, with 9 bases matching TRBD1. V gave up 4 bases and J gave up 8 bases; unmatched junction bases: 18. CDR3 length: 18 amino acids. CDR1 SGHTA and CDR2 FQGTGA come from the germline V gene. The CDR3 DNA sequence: TGTGCCAGCAGCTCCTCCGGGACAGGGTCCGAGGGTAAGGATGAGCAGTTCTTC. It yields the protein CASSSSGTGSEGKDEQFF.

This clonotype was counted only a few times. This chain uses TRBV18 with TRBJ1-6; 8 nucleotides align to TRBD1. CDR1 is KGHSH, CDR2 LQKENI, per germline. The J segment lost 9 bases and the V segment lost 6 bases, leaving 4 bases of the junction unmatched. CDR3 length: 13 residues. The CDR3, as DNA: TGTGCCAGCTCCTACGACAGGGGTTCACCCCTCCACTTT. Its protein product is CASSYDRGSPLHF.

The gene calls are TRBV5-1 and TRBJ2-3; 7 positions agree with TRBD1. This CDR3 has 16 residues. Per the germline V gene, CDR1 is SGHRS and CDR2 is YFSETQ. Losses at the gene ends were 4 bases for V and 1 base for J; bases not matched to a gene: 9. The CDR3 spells CASSVVTGVGTDTQYF. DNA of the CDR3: TGCGCCAGCAGCGTCGTTACAGGGGTGGGCACAGATACGCAGTATTTT.

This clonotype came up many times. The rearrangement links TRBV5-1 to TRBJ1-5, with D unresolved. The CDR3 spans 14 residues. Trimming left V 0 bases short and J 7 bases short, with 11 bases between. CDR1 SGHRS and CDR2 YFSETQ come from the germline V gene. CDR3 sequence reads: CASSLDLAGQPQHF. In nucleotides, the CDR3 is TGCGCCAGCAGCTTGGATTTGGCAGGACAGCCCCAGCATTTT.

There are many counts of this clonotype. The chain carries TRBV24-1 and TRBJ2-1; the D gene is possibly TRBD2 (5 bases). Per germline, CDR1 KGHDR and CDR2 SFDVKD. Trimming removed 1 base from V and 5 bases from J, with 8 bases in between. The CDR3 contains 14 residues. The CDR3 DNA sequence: TGTGCCACCAGTGATTTCACGGGGAACAATGAGCAGTTCTTC. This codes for CATSDFTGNNEQFF.

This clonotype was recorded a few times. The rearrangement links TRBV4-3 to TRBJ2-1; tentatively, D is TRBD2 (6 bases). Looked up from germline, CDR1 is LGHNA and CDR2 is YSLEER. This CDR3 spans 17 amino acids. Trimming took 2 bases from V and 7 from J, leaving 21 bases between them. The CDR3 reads CASSQWVGGTSENEQFF. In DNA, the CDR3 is TGCGCCAGCAGCCAATGGGTTGGCGGGACCTCGGAAAATGAGCAGTTCTTC.

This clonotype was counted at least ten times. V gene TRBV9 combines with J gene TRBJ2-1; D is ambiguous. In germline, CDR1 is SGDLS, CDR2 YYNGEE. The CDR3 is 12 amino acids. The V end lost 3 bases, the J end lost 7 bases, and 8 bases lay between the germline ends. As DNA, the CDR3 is TGTGCCAGCAGCGCTCCATTGAATGAGCAGTTCTTC. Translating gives CASSAPLNEQFF.

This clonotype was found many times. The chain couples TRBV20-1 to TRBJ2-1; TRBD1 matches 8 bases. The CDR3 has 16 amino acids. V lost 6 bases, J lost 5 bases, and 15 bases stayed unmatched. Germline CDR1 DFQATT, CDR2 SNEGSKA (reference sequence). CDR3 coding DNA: TGCAGTGCCATCCGTACAGGGGGATTAATGAACAATGAGCAGTTCTTC. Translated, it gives CSAIRTGGLMNNEQFF.

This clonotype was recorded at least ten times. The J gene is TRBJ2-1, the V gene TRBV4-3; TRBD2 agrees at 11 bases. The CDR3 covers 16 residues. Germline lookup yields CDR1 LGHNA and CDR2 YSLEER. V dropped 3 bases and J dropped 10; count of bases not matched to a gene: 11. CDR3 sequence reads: CASSHELAGEGHEQFF. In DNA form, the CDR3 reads TGCGCCAGCAGCCACGAACTAGCGGGAGAGGGTCACGAGCAGTTCTTC.

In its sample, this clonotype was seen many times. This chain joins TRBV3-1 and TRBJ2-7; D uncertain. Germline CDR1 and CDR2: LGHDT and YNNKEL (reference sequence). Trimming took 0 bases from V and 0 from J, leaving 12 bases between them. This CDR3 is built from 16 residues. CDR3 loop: CASSQEAPSYSYEQYF. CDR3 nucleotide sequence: TGTGCCAGCAGCCAAGAAGCGCCAAGCTACTCCTACGAGCAGTACTTC.

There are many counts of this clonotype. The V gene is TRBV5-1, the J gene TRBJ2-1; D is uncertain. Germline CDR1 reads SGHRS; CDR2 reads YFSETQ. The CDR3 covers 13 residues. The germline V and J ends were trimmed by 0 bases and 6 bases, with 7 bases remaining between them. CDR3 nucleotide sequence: TGCGCCAGCAGCTTGGGTCCGTCCAATGAGCAGTTCTTC. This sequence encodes CASSLGPSNEQFF. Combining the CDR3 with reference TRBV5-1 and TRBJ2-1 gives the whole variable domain KAGVTQTPRYLIKTRGQQVTLSCSPISGHRSVSWYQQTPGQGLQFLFEYFSETQRNKGNFPGRFSGRQFSNSRSEMNVSTLELGDSALYLCASSLGPSNEQFFGPGTRLTVL.

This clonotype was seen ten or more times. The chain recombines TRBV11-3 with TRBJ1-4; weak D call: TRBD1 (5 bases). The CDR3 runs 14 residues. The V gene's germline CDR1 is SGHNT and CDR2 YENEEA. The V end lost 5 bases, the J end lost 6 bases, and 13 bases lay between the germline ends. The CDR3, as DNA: TGTGCCAGCAGCGAAGGGGCGGGACATGAAAAACTGTTTTTT. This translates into CASSEGAGHEKLFF.

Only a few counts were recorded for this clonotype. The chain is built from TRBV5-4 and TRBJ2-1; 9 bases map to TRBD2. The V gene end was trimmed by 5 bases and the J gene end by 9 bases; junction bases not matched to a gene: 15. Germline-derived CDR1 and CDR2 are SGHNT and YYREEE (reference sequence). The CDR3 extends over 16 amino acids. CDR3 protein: CASRDLKAGGSGEQFF. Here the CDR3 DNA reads TGTGCCAGCAGGGACCTTAAGGCGGGAGGGTCAGGTGAGCAGTTCTTC. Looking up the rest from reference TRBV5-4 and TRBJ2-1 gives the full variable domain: ETGVTQSPTHLIKTRGQQVTLRCSSQSGHNTVSWYQQALGQGPQFIFQYYREEENGRGNFPPRFSGLQFPNYSSELNVNALELDDSALYLCASRDLKAGGSGEQFFGPGTRLTVL.

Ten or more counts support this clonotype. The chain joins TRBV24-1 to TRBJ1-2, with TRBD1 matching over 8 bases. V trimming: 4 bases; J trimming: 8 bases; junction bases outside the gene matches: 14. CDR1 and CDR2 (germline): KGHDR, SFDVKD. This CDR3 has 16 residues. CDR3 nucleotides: TGTGCCACCAGTGAACCCGGGACAGGAGGTCCCTGGGGCTACACCTTC. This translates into CATSEPGTGGPWGYTF.

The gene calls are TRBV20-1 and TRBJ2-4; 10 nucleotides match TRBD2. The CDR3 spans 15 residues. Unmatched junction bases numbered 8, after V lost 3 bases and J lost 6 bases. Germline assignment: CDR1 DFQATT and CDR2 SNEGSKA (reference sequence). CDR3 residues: CSASTAASGRNIQYF. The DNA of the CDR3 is TGCAGTGCTAGTACAGCGGCTAGCGGGAGAAACATTCAGTACTTC.

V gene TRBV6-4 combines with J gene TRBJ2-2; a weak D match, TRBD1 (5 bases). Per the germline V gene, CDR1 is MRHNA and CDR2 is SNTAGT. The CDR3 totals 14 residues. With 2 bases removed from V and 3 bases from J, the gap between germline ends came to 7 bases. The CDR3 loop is CASSDQGDTGELFF. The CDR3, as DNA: TGTGCCAGCAGTGACCAGGGTGACACCGGGGAGCTGTTTTTT.

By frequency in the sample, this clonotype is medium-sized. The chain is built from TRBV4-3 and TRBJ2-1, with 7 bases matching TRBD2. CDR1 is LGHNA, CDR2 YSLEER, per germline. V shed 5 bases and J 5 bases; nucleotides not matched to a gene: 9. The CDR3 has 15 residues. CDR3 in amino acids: CASSSYMGGNNEQFF. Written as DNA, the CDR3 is TGCGCCAGCAGCAGTTATATGGGGGGGAACAATGAGCAGTTCTTC.

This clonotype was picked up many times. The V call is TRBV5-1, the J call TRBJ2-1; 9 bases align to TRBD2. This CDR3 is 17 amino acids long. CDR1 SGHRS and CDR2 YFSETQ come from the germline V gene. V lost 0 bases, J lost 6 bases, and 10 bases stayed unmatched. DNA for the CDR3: TGCGCCAGCAGCTTGGCCTACCTAGCGGGATTCTTCAATGAGCAGTTCTTC. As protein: CASSLAYLAGFFNEQFF. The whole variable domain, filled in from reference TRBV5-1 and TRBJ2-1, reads KAGVTQTPRYLIKTRGQQVTLSCSPISGHRSVSWYQQTPGQGLQFLFEYFSETQRNKGNFPGRFSGRQFSNSRSEMNVSTLELGDSALYLCASSLAYLAGFFNEQFFGPGTRLTVL.